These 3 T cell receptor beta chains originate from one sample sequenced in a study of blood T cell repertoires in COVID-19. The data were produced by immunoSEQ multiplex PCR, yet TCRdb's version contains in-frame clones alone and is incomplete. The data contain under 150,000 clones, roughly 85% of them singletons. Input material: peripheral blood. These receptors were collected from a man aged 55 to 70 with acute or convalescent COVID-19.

Here the CDR3 reads CASSLYTGTIGYTF. The CDR3 DNA sequence: TGTGCCAGCAGCTTATACACAGGGACAATTGGCTACACCTTC. The J gene is TRBJ1-2, the V gene TRBV7-8; perhaps TRBD1 as D (6 bases). Per germline, CDR1 SGHVS and CDR2 FQNEAQ. The CDR3 has 14 amino acids. V dropped 2 bases and J dropped 7 bases, with 14 bases sitting between them.

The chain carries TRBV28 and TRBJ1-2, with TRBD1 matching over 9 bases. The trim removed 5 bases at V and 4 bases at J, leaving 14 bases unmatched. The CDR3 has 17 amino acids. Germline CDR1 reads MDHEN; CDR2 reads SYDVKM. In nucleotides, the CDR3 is TGTGCCAGCAGTGCCCGCACAGGACAGGGGAGCCCCTATGGCTACACCTTC. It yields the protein CASSARTGQGSPYGYTF.

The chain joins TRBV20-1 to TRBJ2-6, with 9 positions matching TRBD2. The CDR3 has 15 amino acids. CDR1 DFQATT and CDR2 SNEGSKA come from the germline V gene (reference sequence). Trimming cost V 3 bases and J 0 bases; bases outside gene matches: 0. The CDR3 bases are TGCAGTGCTAGTAGCGGGAGCTCTGGGGCCAACGTCCTGACTTTC. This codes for CSASSGSSGANVLTF.